Following are 25 T cell receptor beta chains from one sample sequenced in a study of blood T cell repertoires in COVID-19. The method was immunoSEQ multiplex PCR; TCRdb's version includes in-frame clones alone and lacks a portion of them. The sample contains 270,000 or so clones, 81% of which appear only once. The sample was peripheral blood. The receptors derive from an older woman with active or convalescent COVID-19.

The V and J genes are TRBV21-1 and TRBJ2-7; the table names TRBD1, a call not compared with the DNA. TRBV21-1 is a documented pseudogene. The CDR3 length is 15 residues. For the CDR3, the DNA is TGTGCCAGCAGCTCTAGGGGGGCAGGGGGCCACGAGCAGTACTTC. It specifies CASSSRGAGGHEQYF.

This clone showed up just once. The rearrangement links TRBV23-1 to TRBJ1-2, with D tentatively TRBD1 (5 bases). TRBV23-1 is marked as an open reading frame, function uncertain. V dropped 4 bases and J dropped 1 base, with 22 bases sitting between them. The CDR3 loop spans 18 amino acids. Here the CDR3 DNA reads TGCGCCAGCAGTCCACCGGCAGGGTTCCATCGAATTAACTATGGCTACACCTTC. This encodes CASSPPAGFHRINYGYTF.

The chain is built from TRBV7-3 and TRBJ2-2; D is perhaps TRBD2 (6 bases). The length of the CDR3 is 17 residues. The V gene's germline CDR1 is SGHTA and CDR2 FQGTGA. Trimming cost V 5 bases and J 5 bases, with 21 bases left between them. Here the CDR3 reads CASSPDRLVGRTGELFF. CDR3 in DNA: TGTGCCAGCAGCCCAGACCGACTAGTTGGAAGGACCGGGGAGCTGTTTTTT.

The chain links TRBV15 to TRBJ1-1; 8 bases line up with TRBD1. Germline CDR1 LNHNV, CDR2 YYDKDF (reference sequence). The CDR3 runs to 14 residues. The V and J ends lost 5 bases and 3 bases, in that order; junction bases with no gene match: 5. The CDR3 region is CATSGGQGYTEAFF. CDR3 nucleotides: TGTGCCACCAGCGGAGGACAGGGTTACACTGAAGCTTTCTTT. Full variable domain (outside the CDR3, taken from reference TRBV15 and TRBJ1-1): DAMVIQNPRYQVTQFGKPVTLSCSQTLNHNVMYWYQQKSSQAPKLLFHYYDKDFNNEADTPDNFQSRRPNTSFCFLDIRSPGLGDTAMYLCATSGGQGYTEAFFGQGTRLTVV.

In the case of this clone: Other DNA sequences in the same sample also yield this CDR3. V gene TRBV29-1 combines with J gene TRBJ1-5, with D possibly being TRBD1 (5 bases). CDR3 length: 13 residues. Germline loops: CDR1 SQVTM, CDR2 ANQGSEA. V was shortened by 6 bases and J by 1 base, with 10 bases between the two germline ends. The CDR3 region has the DNA TGCAGCGTCGGGGACTCAAGCAATCAGCCCCAGCATTTT. Translation: CSVGDSSNQPQHF.

This clone has only one observation. The CDR3 region is CASSLRLAGGDHTGELFF. CDR3 DNA: TGTGCCAGCAGCTTGAGACTAGCGGGGGGGGATCACACCGGGGAGCTGTTTTTT. The chain employs TRBV7-6 and TRBJ2-2; 14 nucleotides line up with TRBD2. V shed 3 bases and J 3 bases; nucleotides not matched to a gene: 6. The germline V gene has CDR1 SGHVS and CDR2 FNYEAQ. CDR3 length: 18 amino acids. Drawing the rest from reference TRBV7-6 and TRBJ2-2, the complete variable domain is GAGVSQSPRYKVTKRGQDVALRCDPISGHVSLYWYRQALGQGPEFLTYFNYEAQQDKSGLPNDRFSAERPEGSISTLTIQRTEQRDSAMYRCASSLRLAGGDHTGELFFGEGSRLTVL.

The rearrangement links TRBV5-6 to TRBJ1-1; D uncertain. The CDR3 contains 13 residues. In germline, CDR1 is SGHDT, CDR2 YYEEEE. Trimming shortened V by 2 bases and J by 1 base, and 6 bases separated the two germline ends. CDR3 loop: CASSFVQNTEAFF. The DNA of the CDR3 is TGTGCCAGCAGCTTTGTACAGAACACTGAAGCTTTCTTT.

The chain links TRBV4-1 to TRBJ2-1; tentative D call: TRBD2 (7 bases). CDR1 is MGHRA and CDR2 is YSYEKL in the germline V gene. The ends were cut back, 0 bases at V and 2 bases at J, with 11 bases in the middle. The CDR3 runs 16 residues. The CDR3 reads CASSQDGGPTYNEQFF. The CDR3 region has the DNA TGCGCCAGCAGCCAAGACGGGGGGCCAACCTACAATGAGCAGTTCTTC.

V gene TRBV5-1 combines with J gene TRBJ2-7, with 9 nucleotides matching TRBD1. The CDR3 sequence is 14 residues long. The V and J ends lost 6 bases and 3 bases, in that order; junction bases with no gene match: 7. The germline V gene has CDR1 SGHRS and CDR2 YFSETQ. As DNA, the CDR3 is TGCGCCAGCACTCAGACAGGGGGTGACTACGAGCAGTACTTC. This sequence encodes CASTQTGGDYEQYF.

The chain couples TRBV4-1 to TRBJ1-2; 8 bases align to TRBD1. The germline V gene has CDR1 MGHRA and CDR2 YSYEKL. Unmatched junction bases numbered 5, after V lost 5 bases and J lost 6 bases. The length of the CDR3 is 13 residues. CDR3 DNA sequence: TGCGCCAGCAGCTCCGCAGGGGGCAATGGCTACACCTTC. Protein product: CASSSAGGNGYTF.

The CDR3 region has the DNA TGTGCCAGCAGCCAGTCGGGGTGGATCGGCTATGGCTACACCTTC. Residues: CASSQSGWIGYGYTF. The chain combines TRBV14 with TRBJ1-2, with D uncertain. CDR3 length equals 15 residues. CDR1 is SGHDN and CDR2 is FVKESK in the germline V gene. Trimming left V 3 bases short and J 4 bases short, with 15 bases between.

The chain is built from TRBV5-1 and TRBJ2-1, with 10 bases that match TRBD2. Trimming took 0 bases from V and 4 from J; bases not matched to a gene: 4. The CDR3 is 16 residues long. The V gene's germline CDR1 is SGHRS and CDR2 YFSETQ. The CDR3 nucleotides are TGCGCCAGCAGCTTGGCCCAACTAGCGGGGTACAATGAGCAGTTCTTC. As protein: CASSLAQLAGYNEQFF.

V is TRBV29-1 and J is TRBJ1-4, with 7 bases matching TRBD1. In germline, CDR1 is SQVTM, CDR2 ANQGSEA. The CDR3 covers 12 residues. Trimming at V came to 6 bases and at J to 7 bases, leaving 5 bases not matched to a gene. The CDR3 nucleotides read TGCAGCGTCCTACAGGGGTCTGAAAAACTGTTTTTT. Its protein is CSVLQGSEKLFF.

The chain links TRBV11-3 to TRBJ2-5, with TRBD2 identical over 9 bases. The CDR3 length is 17 residues. Germline V gene data show CDR1 as SGHNT and CDR2 as YENEEA. Trimming removed 0 bases from V and 5 bases from J; junction bases left unmatched: 10. CDR3 in DNA: TGTGCCAGCAGCTTAGATCGGGGTAGCGGGGGCGAGGAGACCCAGTACTTC. Residues: CASSLDRGSGGEETQYF.

The J gene is TRBJ1-2, the V gene TRBV19; 9 positions agree with TRBD1. V shed 9 bases, J shed 8 bases, and the junction held 7 bases outside the gene matches. Germline V lookup: CDR1 LNHDA, CDR2 SQIVND (reference sequence). The CDR3 spans 12 residues. The CDR3, as DNA: TGTGCCAGCTTACAGGGGGCCGAGGGCTACACCTTC. It specifies CASLQGAEGYTF.

This sequence joins TRBV6-5 and TRBJ1-1; possibly TRBD1 for D (5 bases). Germline CDR1 and CDR2: MNHEY and SVGAGI. The CDR3 is 11 amino acids. V lost 6 bases, J lost 8 bases, and 10 bases lay in between. In DNA form, the CDR3 reads TGTGCCAGCAGGCAGGGTTCGGAAGCTTTCTTT. Amino acid sequence: CASRQGSEAFF.

The chain is built from TRBV19 and TRBJ1-1, with D unclear. The CDR3 totals 15 residues. V was trimmed by 8 bases and J by 3 bases, leaving 19 bases between them. The germline gives CDR1 LNHDA, CDR2 SQIVND (reference sequence). This chain's CDR3 is CASLAFGREDTEAFF. CDR3 bases: TGTGCCAGTCTTGCATTCGGACGGGAGGACACTGAAGCTTTCTTT.

This clone was observed a single time. V and J are TRBV14 and TRBJ2-7; TRBD1 is a possible D gene (6 bases). The CDR3 consists of 13 residues. The V gene lost 1 base and the J gene lost 7 bases, with 11 bases spanning the gap. CDR1 is SGHDN, CDR2 FVKESK, per germline. As DNA, the CDR3 is TGTGCCAGCAGCCAAGTGGGGGCCGGGGAGCAGTACTTC. Protein: CASSQVGAGEQYF.

The chain links TRBV10-3 to TRBJ1-2, with a tentative D call TRBD1 (5 bases). The CDR3 length is 13 residues. The V end lost 5 bases, the J end lost 8 bases, and 15 bases lay between the germline ends. CDR1 is ENHRY, CDR2 SYGVKD, per germline. The CDR3 nucleotides read TGTGCCATCAGTCACAACGGGGGGGAAGGCTACACCTTC. As protein: CAISHNGGEGYTF.

The chain employs TRBV6-5 and TRBJ2-5, with TRBD1 identical over 8 bases. Germline trimming cut 2 bases from V and 1 base from J; bases unmatched to any gene: 3. Germline V gene lookup returns CDR1 MNHEY and CDR2 SVGAGI. The CDR3 consists of 15 residues. CDR3 in DNA: TGTGCCAGCAGTTACCGGACAGGGATCCAAGAGACCCAGTACTTC. The encoded protein is CASSYRTGIQETQYF.

V usage is TRBV5-1 and J usage is TRBJ2-3; 12 nucleotides line up with TRBD2. V lost 4 bases and J lost 1; bases outside the gene matches: 4. CDR3 length: 16 amino acids. CDR1 and CDR2 from the germline V gene are SGHRS and YFSETQ. The CDR3 nucleotides are TGCGCCAGCAGCCTAAGACTAGCGGGGGGCACAGATACGCAGTATTTT. It encodes CASSLRLAGGTDTQYF.

This clone has a single count. The rearrangement links TRBV6-2 or TRBV6-3 to TRBJ2-5, with D possibly being TRBD1 (5 bases). Trimming cost V 2 bases and J 3 bases, with 25 bases left between them. Germline CDR1 MNHEY, CDR2 SVGEGT. The CDR3 loop spans 19 amino acids. This CDR3 reads CASSYRVDEGEPVKETQYF. Here the CDR3 DNA reads TGTGCCAGCAGTTACAGAGTCGACGAAGGGGAACCAGTAAAAGAGACCCAGTACTTC.

This clone appeared a single time. Sequence at one end of the junction differs from germline and may be a read error. V gene TRBV6-1 combines with J gene TRBJ2-7; TRBD1 agrees at 10 bases. CDR1 is MNHNS and CDR2 is SASEGT in the germline V gene. CDR3 size: 15 residues. The chain's CDR3 is CASSKAGTGVDEQYF. CDR3 DNA: TGTGCCAGCAGTAAAGCCGGGACAGGGGTTGACGAGCAGTACTTC.

The chain carries TRBV9 and TRBJ2-1, with 14 bases aligning to TRBD2. The CDR3 loop spans 19 amino acids. V lost 6 bases to trimming and J lost 6 bases; unmatched junction nucleotides: 17. The germline V gene has CDR1 SGDLS and CDR2 YYNGEE. For the CDR3, the DNA is TGTGCCAGCATCACTCAACGACTAGCGGGGGGGCCTTCTTCCAATGAGCAGTTCTTC. Translated, it gives CASITQRLAGGPSSNEQFF.

V is TRBV6-5 and J is TRBJ1-2; TRBD1 matches at 7 bases. The CDR3 is made up of 13 amino acids. CDR1 and CDR2 (germline): MNHEY, SVGAGI. After removal of 6 bases from V and 8 bases from J, the junction contained 9 bases not matched to a gene. DNA of the CDR3: TGTGCCAGCAGCCTGGACAGGCTCTGGGGCTACACCTTC. Encoded protein: CASSLDRLWGYTF.